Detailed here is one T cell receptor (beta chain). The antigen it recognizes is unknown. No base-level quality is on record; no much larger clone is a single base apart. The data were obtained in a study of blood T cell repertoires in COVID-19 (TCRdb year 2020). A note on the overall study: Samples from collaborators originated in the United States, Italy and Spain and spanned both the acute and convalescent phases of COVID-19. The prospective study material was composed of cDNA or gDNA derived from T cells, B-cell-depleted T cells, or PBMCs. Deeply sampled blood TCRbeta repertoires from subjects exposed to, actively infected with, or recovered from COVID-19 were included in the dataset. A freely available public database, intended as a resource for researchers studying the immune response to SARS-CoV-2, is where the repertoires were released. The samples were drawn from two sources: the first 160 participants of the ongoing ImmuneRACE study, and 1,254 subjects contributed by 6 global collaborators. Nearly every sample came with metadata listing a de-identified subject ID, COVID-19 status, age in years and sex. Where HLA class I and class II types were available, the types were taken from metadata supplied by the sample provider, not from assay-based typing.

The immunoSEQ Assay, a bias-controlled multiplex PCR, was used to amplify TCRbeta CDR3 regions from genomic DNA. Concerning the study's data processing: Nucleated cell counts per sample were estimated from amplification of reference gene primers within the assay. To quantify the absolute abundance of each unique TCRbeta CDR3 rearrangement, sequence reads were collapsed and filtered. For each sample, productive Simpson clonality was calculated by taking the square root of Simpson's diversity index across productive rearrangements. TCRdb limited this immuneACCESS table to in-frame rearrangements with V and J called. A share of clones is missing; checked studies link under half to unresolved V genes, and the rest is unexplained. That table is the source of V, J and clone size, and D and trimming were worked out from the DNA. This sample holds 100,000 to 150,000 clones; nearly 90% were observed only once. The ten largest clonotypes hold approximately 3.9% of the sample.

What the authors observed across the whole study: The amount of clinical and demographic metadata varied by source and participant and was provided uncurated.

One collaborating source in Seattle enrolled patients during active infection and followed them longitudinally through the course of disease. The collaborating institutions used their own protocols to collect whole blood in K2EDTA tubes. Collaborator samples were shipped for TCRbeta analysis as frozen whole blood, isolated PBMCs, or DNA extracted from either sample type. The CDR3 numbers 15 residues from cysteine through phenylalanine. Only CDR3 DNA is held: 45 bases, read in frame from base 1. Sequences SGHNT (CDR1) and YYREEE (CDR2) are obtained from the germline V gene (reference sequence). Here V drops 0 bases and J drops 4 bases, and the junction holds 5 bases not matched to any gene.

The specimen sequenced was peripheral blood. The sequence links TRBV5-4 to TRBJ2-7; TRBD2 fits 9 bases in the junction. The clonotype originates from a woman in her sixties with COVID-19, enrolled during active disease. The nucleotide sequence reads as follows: TGTGCCAGCAGCTTGGATGCGGGGGGGCGATACGAGCAGTACTTC. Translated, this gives CASSLDAGGRYEQYF.